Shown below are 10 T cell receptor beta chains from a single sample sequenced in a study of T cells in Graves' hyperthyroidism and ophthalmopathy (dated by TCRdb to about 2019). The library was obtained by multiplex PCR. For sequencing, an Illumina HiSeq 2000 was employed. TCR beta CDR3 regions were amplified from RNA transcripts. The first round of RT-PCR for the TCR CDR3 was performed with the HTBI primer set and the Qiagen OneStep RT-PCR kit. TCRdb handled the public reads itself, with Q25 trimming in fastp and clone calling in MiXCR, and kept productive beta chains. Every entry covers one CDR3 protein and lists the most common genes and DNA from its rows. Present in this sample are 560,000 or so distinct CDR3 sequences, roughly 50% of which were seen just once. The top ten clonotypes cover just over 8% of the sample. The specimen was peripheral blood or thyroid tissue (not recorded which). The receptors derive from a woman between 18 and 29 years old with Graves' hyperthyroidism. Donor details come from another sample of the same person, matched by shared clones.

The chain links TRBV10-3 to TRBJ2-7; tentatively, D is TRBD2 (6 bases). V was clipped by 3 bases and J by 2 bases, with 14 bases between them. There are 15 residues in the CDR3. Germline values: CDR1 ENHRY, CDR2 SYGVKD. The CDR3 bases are TGTGCCATCAGTGATATTAGCGGTCCCACCTACGAGCAGTACTTC. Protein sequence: CAISDISGPTYEQYF.

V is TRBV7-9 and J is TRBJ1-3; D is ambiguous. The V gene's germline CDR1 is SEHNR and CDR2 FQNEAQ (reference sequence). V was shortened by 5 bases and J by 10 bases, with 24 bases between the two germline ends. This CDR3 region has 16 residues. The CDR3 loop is CASSLQEWRARDTIYF. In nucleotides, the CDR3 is TGTGCCAGCAGCCTTCAAGAGTGGAGGGCTCGGGATACCATATATTTT.

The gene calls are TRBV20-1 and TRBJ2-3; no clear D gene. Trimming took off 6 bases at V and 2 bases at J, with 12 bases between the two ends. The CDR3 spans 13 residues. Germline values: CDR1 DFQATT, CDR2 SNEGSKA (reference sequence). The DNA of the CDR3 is TGCAGTGCCCCGCTGAACCCCACAGATACGCAGTATTTT. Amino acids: CSAPLNPTDTQYF.

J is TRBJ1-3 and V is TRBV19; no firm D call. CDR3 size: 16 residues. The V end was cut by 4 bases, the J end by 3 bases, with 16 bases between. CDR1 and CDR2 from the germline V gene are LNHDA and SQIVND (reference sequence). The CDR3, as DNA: TGTGCCAGTAGTACCCTAGCTGACAATTATGGAAACACCATATATTTT. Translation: CASSTLADNYGNTIYF.

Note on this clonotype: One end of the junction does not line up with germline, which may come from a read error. CDR3 region: CASSKEDRGDEQYF. As DNA, the CDR3 is TGTGCCAGCAGCAAAGAGGACAGGGGGGACGAGCAGTACTTC. The J gene is TRBJ2-7, the V gene TRBV4-2; TRBD1 matches at 10 bases. Germline values: CDR1 LGHNA, CDR2 YNFKEQ. This CDR3 contains 14 residues.

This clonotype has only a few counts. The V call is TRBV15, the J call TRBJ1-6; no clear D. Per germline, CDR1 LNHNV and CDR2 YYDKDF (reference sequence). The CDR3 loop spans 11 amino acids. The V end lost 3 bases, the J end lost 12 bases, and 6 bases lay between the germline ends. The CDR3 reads CATSSELPLHF. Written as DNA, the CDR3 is TGTGCCACCAGCAGCGAATTACCCCTCCACTTT.

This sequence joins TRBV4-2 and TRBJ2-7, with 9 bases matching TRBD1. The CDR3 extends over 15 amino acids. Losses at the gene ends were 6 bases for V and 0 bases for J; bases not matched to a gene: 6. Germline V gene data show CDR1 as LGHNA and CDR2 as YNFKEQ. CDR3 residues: CASSSDRGDSYEQYF. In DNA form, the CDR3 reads TGTGCCAGCAGTTCGGACAGGGGCGACTCCTACGAGCAGTACTTC.

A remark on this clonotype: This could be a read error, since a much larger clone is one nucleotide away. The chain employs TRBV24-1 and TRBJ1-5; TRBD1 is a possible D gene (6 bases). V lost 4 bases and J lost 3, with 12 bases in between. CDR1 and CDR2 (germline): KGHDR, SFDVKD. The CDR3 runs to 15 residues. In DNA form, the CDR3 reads TGTGCCACCAGTGAGCGGGGGCAGGTCAATCAGCCCCAGCATTTT. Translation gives CATSERGQVNQPQHF.

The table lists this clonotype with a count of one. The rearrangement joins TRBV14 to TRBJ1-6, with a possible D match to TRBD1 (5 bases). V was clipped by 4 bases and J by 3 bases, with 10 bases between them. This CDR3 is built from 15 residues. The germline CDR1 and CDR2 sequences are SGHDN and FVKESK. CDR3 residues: CASSRGQNYNSPLHF. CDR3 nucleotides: TGTGCCAGCAGCCGTGGACAAAACTATAATTCACCCCTCCACTTT.

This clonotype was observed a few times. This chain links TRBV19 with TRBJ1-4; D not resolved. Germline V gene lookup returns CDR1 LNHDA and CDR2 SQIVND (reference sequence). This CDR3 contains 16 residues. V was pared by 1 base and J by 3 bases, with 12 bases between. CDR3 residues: CASSIGTVGANEKLFF. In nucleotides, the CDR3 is TGTGCCAGTAGTATAGGGACGGTTGGGGCTAATGAAAAACTGTTTTTT.